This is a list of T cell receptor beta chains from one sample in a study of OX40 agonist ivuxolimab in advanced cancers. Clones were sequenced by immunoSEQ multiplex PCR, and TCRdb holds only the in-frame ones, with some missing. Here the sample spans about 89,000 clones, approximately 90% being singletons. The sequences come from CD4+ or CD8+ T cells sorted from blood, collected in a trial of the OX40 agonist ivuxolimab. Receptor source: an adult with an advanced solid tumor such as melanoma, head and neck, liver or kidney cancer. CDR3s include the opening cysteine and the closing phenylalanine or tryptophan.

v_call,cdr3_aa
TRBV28,CASPGQGATEAFF
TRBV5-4,CASRDPSGGSNEQFF
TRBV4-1,CASSQVGGRGYNEQFF
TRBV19,CASSIAPRGPYEQYF
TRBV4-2,CASRGAANSNQPQHF
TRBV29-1,CSVAGTSDTQYF
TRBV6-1,CASIETGPGTDTQYF
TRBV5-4,CASRRATGATEAFF
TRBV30,CAWGLRTSGRAYEQYF
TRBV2,CARDAGLNTGELFF
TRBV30,CAWTVSGNTIYF
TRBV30,CAWSRSPDNSPLHF
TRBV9,CASSVHADSRTNEQFF
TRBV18,CASSPGQGENSPLHF
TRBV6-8,CASNARGPEQYF
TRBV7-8,CASSLVGDISAEAFF
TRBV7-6,CASSVTTGEKLFF
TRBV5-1,CASSLAPGQDYEQYF
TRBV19,CASSIGGGQGYLAFSGANVLTF
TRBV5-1,CASSLVDSHYEQYF
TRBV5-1,CASRQYTDGSSYNEQFF
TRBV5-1,CASSSGQQTGELFF
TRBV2,CASSGRADYGYTF
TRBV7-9,CASSLQTAREKLFF
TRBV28,CASTASGGSYEQYF
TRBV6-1,CASSDWDRVDNSPLHF
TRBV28,CASSDRDRPQHF
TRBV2,CASIRGANGELFF
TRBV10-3,CAIRASLGQGQNQPQHF
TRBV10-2,CASSESSGNQPQYF
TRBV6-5,CASSGGPYGYTF
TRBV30,CAWSGGGSSYNEQFF
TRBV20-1,CSASLTYEQYF
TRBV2,CASSAPGGPAFF